This T cell receptor beta chain stems from a study of shared clonotypes between healthy human individuals. Study-wide results and limits: The study found lower generation probabilities in non-shared clonotypes than in those shared by all four donors. Naive CD4 clonotype sharing across four donors was approximately 5%.

A CD45RA-negative memory subset and a CD45RA+ naive subset were separated from the CD4+ cells. The assay was immunoSEQ multiplex PCR, and TCRdb's table has in-frame clones only and misses some. The sample includes about 2.4 million clones, 93% of them seen just once. Concerning this clone itself: Its cognate antigen is unknown.

The CDR3 is 14 residues long. V lost 2 bases, J lost 7 bases, and 12 bases lay in between. CDR1 is MNHEY, CDR2 SMNVEV, per germline (reference sequence). The chain carries TRBV27 and TRBJ2-1; no firm D call. The origin of this receptor is a man between 18 and 35 years old in good health. Some clones in this sample may be carry-over from other donors' samples. The sequenced material came from naive CD4+ T cells from PBMCs. Subset here: CD45RA+ positively selected. The CDR3 sequence is CASSLPSAFNEQFF. In DNA form, the CDR3 reads TGTGCCAGCAGTTTACCGAGCGCTTTTAATGAGCAGTTCTTC.